The 15 T cell receptor beta chains listed next were all sequenced from one sample in a study of blood T cells in healthy people across ages. The second PCR ran roughly 6 to 12 cycles with a sample-barcoded 5' primer and J-beta primers. TCRdb analysed the 5' RACE reads with MiXCR anew, one entry per CDR3 protein. This sample has more than 1,400,000 distinct CDR3 sequences, with 40% to 50% found just once. Sequenced material: blood. The receptor source for this set is a woman between 18 and 30 years old in good health.

This clonotype was observed a single time. The V gene is TRBV28, the J gene TRBJ2-2; D could derive from TRBD1 or TRBD2 (5 bases each). The CDR3 runs 15 residues. V was cut by 3 bases and J by 9 bases, with 17 bases left in between. The germline V gene encodes CDR1 MDHEN and CDR2 SYDVKM. The CDR3 region is CASSFRGQGRRELFF. The CDR3 region has the DNA TGTGCCAGCAGTTTTAGAGGGCAGGGCCGCCGGGAGCTGTTTTTT.

The J gene is TRBJ1-5, the V gene TRBV4-2; D might be TRBD1 (6 bases). The V end was cut by 0 bases, the J end by 3 bases, with 9 bases between. Germline CDR1 LGHNA, CDR2 YNFKEQ. The CDR3 contains 15 residues. As DNA, the CDR3 is TGTGCCAGCAGCCAAGAAGGGGACAACAATCAGCCCCAGCATTTT. It specifies CASSQEGDNNQPQHF.

This clonotype occurred many times. Written as DNA, the CDR3 is TGCAGTGCTAGTCGGTATCATAAGAGCGGGGGGGCCCTCCAGACCCAGTACTTC. This sequence encodes CSASRYHKSGGALQTQYF. J is TRBJ2-5 and V is TRBV20-1; 10 nucleotides agree with TRBD2. CDR3 size: 18 residues. CDR1 is DFQATT, CDR2 SNEGSKA, per germline (reference sequence). The junction had 19 bases not matched to a gene; V was cut back by 3 bases and J by 6 bases.

The rearrangement joins TRBV9 to TRBJ1-4; D may be TRBD1 (5 bases). The CDR3 sequence is 15 residues long. Germline V lookup: CDR1 SGDLS, CDR2 YYNGEE. The germline V and J ends were trimmed by 0 bases and 7 bases, with 13 bases remaining between them. In DNA form, the CDR3 reads TGTGCCAGCAGCGTAGCGCAGGGCGGGAGTGAAAAACTGTTTTTT. Translating gives CASSVAQGGSEKLFF.

A few counts support this clonotype. The chain joins TRBV5-1 to TRBJ2-1, with 7 bases lining up with TRBD2. V lost 0 bases and J lost 5; bases outside the gene matches: 11. Per germline, CDR1 SGHRS and CDR2 YFSETQ. The CDR3 length is 17 residues. This CDR3 is CASSLGSSGVGHNEQFF. The CDR3 DNA sequence: TGCGCCAGCAGCTTGGGTTCTAGCGGCGTAGGCCACAATGAGCAGTTCTTC. The entire variable domain, with the rest obtained from reference TRBV5-1 and TRBJ2-1, is as follows: KAGVTQTPRYLIKTRGQQVTLSCSPISGHRSVSWYQQTPGQGLQFLFEYFSETQRNKGNFPGRFSGRQFSNSRSEMNVSTLELGDSALYLCASSLGSSGVGHNEQFFGPGTRLTVL.

This clonotype has just a few counts. J is TRBJ2-1 and V is TRBV12-3 or TRBV12-4, with TRBD2 as a possible D gene (5 bases). This CDR3 region has 14 residues. V lost 4 bases to trimming and J lost 5 bases, with 12 bases between them. The CDR3 DNA follows: TGTGCCAGCAGTTCAGGCCTAGCCAACAATGAGCAGTTCTTC. It codes for CASSSGLANNEQFF.

The chain has TRBV29-1 and TRBJ2-1; 10 bases are a match to TRBD1. V trimming: 6 bases; J trimming: 8 bases; junction bases outside the gene matches: 7. This CDR3 contains 13 residues. Germline V lookup: CDR1 SQVTM, CDR2 ANQGSEA. CDR3 nucleotide sequence: TGCAGCGTAGTGACAGGGGGCATGGATGAGCAGTTCTTC. Amino acids: CSVVTGGMDEQFF.

This clonotype was observed a few times. The chain is built from TRBV6-6 and TRBJ1-2; tentative D call: TRBD1 (5 bases). The germline CDR1 and CDR2 sequences are MNHNY and SVGAGI (reference sequence). This CDR3 contains 12 residues. V was cut by 4 bases and J by 5 bases, with 8 bases left in between. The CDR3 sequence is CASSSQDYGYTF. The CDR3 nucleotides read TGTGCCAGCAGTTCACAGGATTATGGCTACACCTTC.

This chain links TRBV5-1 with TRBJ2-1, with 10 positions matching TRBD2. CDR3 length: 16 amino acids. Germline lookup yields CDR1 SGHRS and CDR2 YFSETQ. V lost 4 bases to trimming and J lost 4 bases; unmatched junction nucleotides: 8. The CDR3, as DNA: TGCGCCAGCAGCCTGGGCGGGACTAGCGAATACAATGAGCAGTTCTTC. It translates to CASSLGGTSEYNEQFF.

There are many counts of this clonotype. The chain has TRBV6-5 and TRBJ2-1; possibly TRBD2 for D (6 bases). The CDR3 extends over 14 amino acids. In germline, CDR1 is MNHEY, CDR2 SVGAGI. The V gene lost 6 bases and the J gene lost 6 bases, with 15 bases spanning the gap. The CDR3: CASRNPGGFNEQFF. The DNA for the CDR3 is TGTGCCAGCAGAAACCCTGGGGGGTTCAATGAGCAGTTCTTC.

V gene TRBV24-1 combines with J gene TRBJ2-1, with TRBD2 identical over 10 bases. Germline V CDR1 and CDR2: KGHDR, SFDVKD. CDR3 length equals 14 residues. The V and J ends lost 6 bases and 10 bases, in that order; junction bases with no gene match: 8. The CDR3: CATSSTSGKSEQFF. CDR3 bases: TGTGCCACCAGTTCTACTAGCGGGAAGTCGGAGCAGTTCTTC.

The chain is built from TRBV7-9 and TRBJ1-2, with D possibly being TRBD1 (6 bases). CDR1 SEHNR and CDR2 FQNEAQ come from the germline V gene (reference sequence). The V end lost 4 bases, the J end lost 6 bases, and 21 bases lay between the germline ends. The CDR3 is 16 amino acids. The DNA for the CDR3 is TGTGCCAGCAGCTCTTCCCCCGGGACAACAAGTGATGGCTACACCTTC. It translates to CASSSSPGTTSDGYTF. The full variable domain, rest sourced from reference TRBV7-9 and TRBJ1-2, is DTGVSQNPRHKITKRGQNVTFRCDPISEHNRLYWYRQTLGQGPEFLTYFQNEAQLEKSRLLSDRFSAERPKGSFSTLEIQRTEQGDSAMYLCASSSSPGTTSDGYTFGSGTRLTVV.

The CDR3 protein is CASSYPSGGVNTEAFF. The CDR3 nucleotides are TGTGCCAGCAGTTACCCCTCGGGGGGAGTGAACACTGAAGCTTTCTTT. This chain links TRBV6-6 with TRBJ1-1; a possible D gene is TRBD1 (5 bases). The CDR3 totals 16 residues. V dropped 2 bases and J dropped 0 bases, with 13 bases sitting between them. The V gene's germline CDR1 is MNHNY and CDR2 SVGAGI (reference sequence).

This sequence joins TRBV5-1 and TRBJ1-1, with 8 positions matching TRBD1. CDR1 and CDR2 from the germline V gene are SGHRS and YFSETQ. The V gene end was trimmed by 3 bases and the J gene end by 3 bases; junction bases not matched to a gene: 19. This CDR3 has 19 residues. CDR3 sequence (DNA): TGCGCCAGCAGCTCCCAACCGGGACAGGCCTTTTCTGGCTACACTGAAGCTTTCTTT. Translation: CASSSQPGQAFSGYTEAFF.

The gene calls are TRBV30 and TRBJ2-1; tentative D call: TRBD2 (5 bases). With 2 bases removed from V and 5 bases from J, the gap between germline ends came to 7 bases. From germline, CDR1 is GTSNPN and CDR2 SVGIG (reference sequence). The length of the CDR3 is 12 residues. The CDR3 sequence is CAWSRGNNEQFF. CDR3 sequence (DNA): TGTGCCTGGAGTCGGGGTAACAATGAGCAGTTCTTC.